These T cell receptor beta chains were read from a single sample in a study of cytomegalovirus exposure and HLA in healthy donors. The method was immunoSEQ multiplex PCR; TCRdb's version includes in-frame clones alone and lacks a portion of them. The sample holds some 200,000 clones, just under 80% seen once. The material sequenced was PBMCs. The receptors originated from a female donor in good health and CMV-seronegative. Both conserved end residues are part of each CDR3. A D gene is named only where the DNA matches it firmly. The size of a clone is reported for some rows only, either as once, few or many, or as a class for expanded clones.

V gene: TRBV7-9
J gene: TRBJ1-4
clone size: -
D gene: -
CDR3 DNA: TGTGCCAGCAGCTCCTGGACAGATCCTAATGAAAAACTGTTTTTT
CDR3 protein: CASSSWTDPNEKLFF

V gene: TRBV6-1
J gene: TRBJ2-7
clone size: -
D gene: -
CDR3 DNA: TGTGCCAGCAGTCCGGGTCCCTCCTACGAGCAGTACTTC
CDR3 protein: CASSPGPSYEQYF

V gene: TRBV20-1
J gene: TRBJ1-2
clone size: few
D gene: -
CDR3 DNA: TGCAGTGCTACGAGAATCTATGGCTACACCTTC
CDR3 protein: CSATRIYGYTF

V gene: TRBV18
J gene: TRBJ1-2
clone size: few
D gene: TRBD1
CDR3 DNA: TGTGCCAGCTCACCACCGAGACAGGGGGGCTATGGCTACACCTTC
CDR3 protein: CASSPPRQGGYGYTF

V gene: TRBV5-1
J gene: TRBJ2-7
clone size: few
D gene: TRBD2
CDR3 DNA: TGCGCCAGCTCGGGGACTACCATGGGCGAGCAGTACTTC
CDR3 protein: CASSGTTMGEQYF

V gene: TRBV5-1
J gene: TRBJ2-7
clone size: -
D gene: TRBD2
CDR3 DNA: TGCGCCAGCAGCTTGCAGCCCCAACTAGCGGCCTCCTACGAGCAGTACTTC
CDR3 protein: CASSLQPQLAASYEQYF

V gene: TRBV27
J gene: TRBJ1-6
clone size: -
D gene: -
CDR3 DNA: TGTGCCAGCAGTTTGTACAGAAATTCACCCCTCCACTTT
CDR3 protein: CASSLYRNSPLHF

V gene: TRBV5-6
J gene: TRBJ2-7
clone size: once
D gene: TRBD1
CDR3 DNA: TGTGCCAGCAGCCTCGGACAGGAGATCTCCTACGAGCAGTACTTC
CDR3 protein: CASSLGQEISYEQYF

V gene: TRBV2
J gene: TRBJ1-2
clone size: -
D gene: -
CDR3 DNA: TGTGCCAGCAGTGAAGAACAGGGATCTGGCTACACCTTC
CDR3 protein: CASSEEQGSGYTF

V gene: TRBV27
J gene: TRBJ2-1
clone size: -
D gene: TRBD2
CDR3 DNA: TGTGCCAGCAGTTTAGGGGGACTAGCCGGTGAGCAGTTCTTC
CDR3 protein: CASSLGGLAGEQFF

V gene: TRBV19
J gene: TRBJ2-1
clone size: once
D gene: -
CDR3 DNA: TGTGCCAGTAGTATAATGTCCCCCACCGGGACTCCTGCCAATGAGCAGTTCTTC
CDR3 protein: CASSIMSPTGTPANEQFF

V gene: TRBV19
J gene: TRBJ2-3
clone size: few
D gene: -
CDR3 DNA: TGTGCCAGTAGTATAGCCCGGTCGGGCACAGATACGCAGTATTTT
CDR3 protein: CASSIARSGTDTQYF

V gene: TRBV28
J gene: TRBJ2-4
clone size: -
D gene: -
CDR3 DNA: TGTGCTGCCCAGGGCGAGGCCAAAAACATTCAGTACTTC
CDR3 protein: CAAQGEAKNIQYF